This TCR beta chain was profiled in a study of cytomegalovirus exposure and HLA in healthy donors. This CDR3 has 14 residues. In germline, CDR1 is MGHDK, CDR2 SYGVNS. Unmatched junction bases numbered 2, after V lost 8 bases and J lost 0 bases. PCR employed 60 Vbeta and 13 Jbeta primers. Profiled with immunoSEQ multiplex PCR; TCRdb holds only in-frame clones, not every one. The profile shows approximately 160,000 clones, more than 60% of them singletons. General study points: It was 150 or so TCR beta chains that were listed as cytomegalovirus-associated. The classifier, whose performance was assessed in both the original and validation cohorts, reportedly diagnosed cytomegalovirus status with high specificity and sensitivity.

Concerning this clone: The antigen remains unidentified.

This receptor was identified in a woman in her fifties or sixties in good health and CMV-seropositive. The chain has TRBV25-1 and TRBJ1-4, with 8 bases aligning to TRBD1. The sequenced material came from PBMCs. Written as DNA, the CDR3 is TGTGCCAGCGGACAGGGCTCAACTAATGAAAAACTGTTTTTT. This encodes CASGQGSTNEKLFF. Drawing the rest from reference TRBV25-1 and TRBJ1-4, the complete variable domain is EADIYQTPRYLVIGTGKKITLECSQTMGHDKMYWYQQDPGMELHLIHYSYGVNSTEKGDLSSESTVSRIRTEHFPLTLESARPSHTSQYLCASGQGSTNEKLFFGSGTQLSVL.